The 6 T cell receptor beta chains below were found in one sample sequenced in a study of blood T cell repertoires in COVID-19. The assay was immunoSEQ multiplex PCR, and TCRdb's table has in-frame clones only and misses some. The sample comprises more than 250,000 clones, roughly four fifths of which are singletons, and 5% rests with the top ten. Sequencing used PBMCs or T cells enriched from blood (not recorded which). These TCRs come from a man aged 35 to 55 who had been exposed to COVID-19.

J is TRBJ2-7 and V is TRBV27, with 14 bases aligning to TRBD2. The germline V gene encodes CDR1 MNHEY and CDR2 SMNVEV (reference sequence). The length of the CDR3 is 15 residues. The junction had 1 base not matched to a gene; V was cut back by 3 bases and J by 3 bases. The CDR3 coding sequence is TGTGCCAGCAGTTTTGGACTAGCGGGAGGCTACGAGCAGTACTTC. As protein: CASSFGLAGGYEQYF.

This clone came up a few times. The rearrangement links TRBV11-2 to TRBJ1-2; D is unresolved. The germline gives CDR1 SGHAT, CDR2 FQNNGV. V was pared by 7 bases and J by 0 bases, with 9 bases between. The CDR3 has 13 residues. DNA for the CDR3: TGTGCCAGCAACACCCAGACTAACTATGGCTACACCTTC. It encodes CASNTQTNYGYTF. Complete variable domain (other parts from reference TRBV11-2 and TRBJ1-2): EAGVAQSPRYKIIEKRQSVAFWCNPISGHATLYWYQQILGQGPKLLIQFQNNGVVDDSQLPKDRFSAERLKGVDSTLKIQPAKLEDSAVYLCASNTQTNYGYTFGSGTRLTVV.

The genes are TRBV12-3 or TRBV12-4 and TRBJ1-2; 9 bases are a match to TRBD1. The CDR3 is 13 amino acids. J lost 5 bases, V lost 3 bases, and 1 base had no gene match. The CDR3 reads CASSFGTGYGYTF. The CDR3 coding sequence is TGTGCCAGCAGTTTTGGGACAGGGTATGGCTACACCTTC.

This rearrangement joins TRBV7-3 to TRBJ2-1, with 12 bases lining up with TRBD2. The CDR3 totals 16 residues. CDR1 and CDR2 from the germline V gene are SGHTA and FQGTGA. Trimming at V came to 3 bases and at J to 7 bases, leaving 7 bases not matched to a gene. The CDR3 spells CASSLDGLAGRNEQFF. CDR3 in DNA: TGTGCCAGCAGCTTGGACGGACTAGCGGGGAGGAATGAGCAGTTCTTC. Combining the CDR3 with reference TRBV7-3 and TRBJ2-1 gives the whole variable domain GAGVSQTPSNKVTEKGKYVELRCDPISGHTALYWYRQSLGQGPEFLIYFQGTGAADDSGLPNDRFFAVRPEGSVSTLKIQRTERGDSAVYLCASSLDGLAGRNEQFFGPGTRLTVL.

The V and J genes are TRBV27 and TRBJ1-6; 8 bases are a match to TRBD1. After removal of 3 bases from V and 10 bases from J, the junction contained 2 bases not matched to a gene. The CDR3 sequence is 13 residues long. Germline V gene data show CDR1 as MNHEY and CDR2 as SMNVEV (reference sequence). The CDR3 is CASSFSGGSPLHF. CDR3 bases: TGTGCCAGCAGTTTTTCAGGGGGCTCACCCCTCCACTTT.

The V gene is TRBV6-5, the J gene TRBJ1-1; 7 bases are shared with TRBD1. The CDR3 loop spans 15 amino acids. The trim removed 4 bases at V and 2 bases at J, leaving 7 bases unmatched. Germline assignment: CDR1 MNHEY and CDR2 SVGAGI. The CDR3: CASSSTGVVNTEAFF. The CDR3 region has the DNA TGTGCCAGCAGTTCTACAGGGGTCGTAAACACTGAAGCTTTCTTT.